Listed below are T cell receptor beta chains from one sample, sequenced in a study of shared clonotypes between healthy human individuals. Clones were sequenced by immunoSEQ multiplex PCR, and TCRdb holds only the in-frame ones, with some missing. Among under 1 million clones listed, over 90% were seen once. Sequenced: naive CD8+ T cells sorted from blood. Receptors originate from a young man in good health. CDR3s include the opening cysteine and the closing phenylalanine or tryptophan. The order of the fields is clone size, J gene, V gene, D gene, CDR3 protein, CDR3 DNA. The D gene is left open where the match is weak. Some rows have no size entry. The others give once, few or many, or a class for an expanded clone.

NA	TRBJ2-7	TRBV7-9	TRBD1	CASSLQTSGQGISYEQYF	TGTGCCAGCAGCCTTCAAACCTCCGGACAGGGAATCTCCTACGAGCAGTACTTC
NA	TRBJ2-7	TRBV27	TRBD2	CASKLAGDREQYF	TGTGCCAGCAAACTAGCGGGAGATCGAGAGCAGTACTTC
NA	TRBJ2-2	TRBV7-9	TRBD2	CASSPTSGTGTGELFF	TGTGCCAGCAGCCCAACTAGCGGGACAGGAACCGGGGAGCTGTTTTTT
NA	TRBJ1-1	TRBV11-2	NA	CASSLDVRGNTEAFF	TGTGCCAGCAGCTTAGACGTCAGGGGGAACACTGAAGCTTTCTTT
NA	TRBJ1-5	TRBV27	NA	CASSLMDNQPQHF	TGTGCCAGCAGTTTAATGGACAATCAGCCCCAGCATTTT
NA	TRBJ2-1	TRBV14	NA	CASSQGGNYEQFF	TGTGCCAGCAGCCAAGGCGGGAACTATGAGCAGTTCTTC
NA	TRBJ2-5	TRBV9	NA	CASSVDSAETQYF	TGTGCCAGCAGCGTAGATAGCGCGGAGACCCAGTACTTC
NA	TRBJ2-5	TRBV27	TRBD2	CASSPSSGSEETQYF	TGTGCCAGCAGTCCTTCTAGCGGGAGCGAAGAGACCCAGTACTTC
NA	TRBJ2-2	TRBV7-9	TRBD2	CASTRSGRANTGELFF	TGTGCCAGCACCCGTAGCGGGAGGGCCAACACCGGGGAGCTGTTTTTT
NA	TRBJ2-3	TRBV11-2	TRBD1	CASSLGRQGHTDTQYF	TGTGCCAGCAGCTTGGGTCGACAGGGGCACACAGATACGCAGTATTTT
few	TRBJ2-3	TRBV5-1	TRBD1	CASSFRDRDTDTQYF	TGCGCCAGCAGCTTTAGGGACAGGGACACAGATACGCAGTATTTT
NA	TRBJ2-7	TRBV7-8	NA	CASSSRDGYEQYF	TGTGCCAGCAGCTCACGGGACGGGTACGAGCAGTACTTC
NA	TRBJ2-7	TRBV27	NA	CASKTGAADYEQYF	TGTGCCAGCAAAACTGGGGCAGCGGACTACGAGCAGTACTTC
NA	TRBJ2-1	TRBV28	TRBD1	CATWDRGRNEQFF	TGTGCCACCTGGGACAGGGGGAGGAATGAGCAGTTCTTC
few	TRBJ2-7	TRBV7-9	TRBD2	CASSPNPSGRASGEQYF	TGTGCCAGCAGCCCGAACCCTAGCGGGAGAGCCTCTGGGGAGCAGTACTTC
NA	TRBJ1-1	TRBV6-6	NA	CASSYGLGNTEAFF	TGTGCCAGCAGTTACGGCCTTGGGAACACTGAAGCTTTCTTT
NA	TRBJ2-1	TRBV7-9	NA	CASPQEYEQFF	TGTGCCAGCCCCCAGGAATATGAGCAGTTCTTC
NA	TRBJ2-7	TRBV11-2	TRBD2	CASSLGPTSGAYEQYF	TGTGCCAGCAGCTTAGGCCCCACTAGCGGAGCCTACGAGCAGTACTTC
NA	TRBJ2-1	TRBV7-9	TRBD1	CASSPDRGPYNEQFF	TGTGCCAGCAGCCCCGACAGGGGACCCTATAATGAGCAGTTCTTC
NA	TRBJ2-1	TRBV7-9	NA	CASSPSYNEQFF	TGTGCCAGCAGCCCGTCGTACAATGAGCAGTTCTTC
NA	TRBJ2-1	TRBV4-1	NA	CASSQVQSIRNEQFF	TGCGCCAGCAGCCAAGTGCAGAGTATAAGAAATGAGCAGTTCTTC
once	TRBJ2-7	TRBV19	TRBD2	CASSISLAGVKEQYF	TGTGCCAGTAGTATCAGTCTAGCGGGAGTCAAAGAGCAGTACTTC
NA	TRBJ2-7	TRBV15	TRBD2	CATSRLAGGLFEQYF	TGTGCCACCAGCAGACTAGCGGGAGGGCTCTTCGAGCAGTACTTC
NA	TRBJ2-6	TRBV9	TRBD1	CASLGQSRSGANVLTF	TGTGCCAGCTTGGGACAGTCGCGCTCTGGGGCCAACGTCCTGACTTTC
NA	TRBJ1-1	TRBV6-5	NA	CASSQGTEAFF	TGTGCCAGCAGTCAGGGTACTGAAGCTTTCTTT
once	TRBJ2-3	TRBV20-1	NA	CSARGDTQYF	TGCAGTGCTAGAGGCGATACGCAGTATTTT
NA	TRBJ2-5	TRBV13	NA	CASSFIGRGASALETQYF	TGTGCCAGCAGCTTTATTGGGCGAGGGGCTTCAGCGTTGGAGACCCAGTACTTC
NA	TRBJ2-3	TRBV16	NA	CASSQSSSAQVRDTQYF	TGTGCCAGCAGCCAATCCTCGTCAGCTCAGGTCAGGGATACGCAGTATTTT
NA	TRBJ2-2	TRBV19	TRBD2	CASSMGTTNTGELFF	TGTGCCAGTAGTATGGGGACTACGAACACCGGGGAGCTGTTTTTT
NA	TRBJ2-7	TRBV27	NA	CASSWRAPPYEQYF	TGTGCCAGCAGTTGGAGGGCCCCCCCCTACGAGCAGTACTTC
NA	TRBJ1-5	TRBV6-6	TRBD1	CASSIDRGGNQPQHF	TGTGCCAGCAGCATTGACAGGGGTGGCAATCAGCCCCAGCATTTT
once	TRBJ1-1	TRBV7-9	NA	CASSLNPLEDTEAFF	TGTGCCAGCAGCTTAAACCCCCTAGAAGACACTGAAGCTTTCTTT
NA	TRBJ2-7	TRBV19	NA	CASNSGSYEQYF	TGTGCCAGTAACTCGGGGTCCTACGAGCAGTACTTC
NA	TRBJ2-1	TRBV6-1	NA	CASSDVSKGLNNEQFF	TGTGCCAGCAGTGACGTCTCGAAGGGTCTAAACAATGAGCAGTTCTTC
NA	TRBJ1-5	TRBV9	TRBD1	CASSVGDRGNDSNQPQHF	TGTGCCAGCAGCGTAGGGGACAGGGGTAATGATTCCAATCAGCCCCAGCATTTT
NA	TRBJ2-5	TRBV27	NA	CASSLSGGPQETQYF	TGTGCCAGCAGTTTATCGGGCGGGCCCCAAGAGACCCAGTACTTC